At least ten counts were recorded for the clone carrying this T cell receptor (beta chain). Its antigen is unidentified. This entry belongs to a study of blood T cells in healthy people across ages. Study results and caveats: Among T cells, TCR beta diversity per million cells dropped roughly linearly as age rose.

Then a second PCR, running roughly 7 to 11 cycles, was carried out with a sample-barcoded 5' primer and a J-beta primer mix. Individual samples furnished no less than 3 million CDR3-containing paired-end reads apiece. TCRdb passed the 5' RACE reads through MiXCR, listing each CDR3 protein once. The sample has 600,000 to 800,000 distinct CDR3 sequences, under 25% seen once. The CDR3 loop spans 12 amino acids. V was shortened by 3 bases and J by 1 base, with 3 bases between the two germline ends. CDR1 LNHNV and CDR2 YYDKDF come from the germline V gene (reference sequence). V usage is TRBV15 and J usage is TRBJ2-5; no reliable D call. Specimen: blood. This clonotype was obtained from a man between 65 and 85 years old in good health. DNA for the CDR3: TGTGCCACCAGCAGGTTCCAAGAGACCCAGTACTTC. Translation gives CATSRFQETQYF.